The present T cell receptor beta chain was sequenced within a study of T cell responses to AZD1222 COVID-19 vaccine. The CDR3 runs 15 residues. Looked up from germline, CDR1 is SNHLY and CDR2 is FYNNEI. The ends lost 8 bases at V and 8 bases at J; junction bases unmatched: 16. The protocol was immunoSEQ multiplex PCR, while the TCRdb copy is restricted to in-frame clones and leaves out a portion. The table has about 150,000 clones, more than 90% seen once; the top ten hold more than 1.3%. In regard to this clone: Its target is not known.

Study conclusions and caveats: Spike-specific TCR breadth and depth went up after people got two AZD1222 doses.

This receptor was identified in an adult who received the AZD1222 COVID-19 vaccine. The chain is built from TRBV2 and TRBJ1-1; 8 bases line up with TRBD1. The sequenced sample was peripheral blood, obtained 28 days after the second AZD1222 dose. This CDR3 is CASVGQGAQGSEAFF. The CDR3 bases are TGTGCCAGCGTGGGGCAGGGGGCGCAGGGGAGCGAAGCTTTCTTT.